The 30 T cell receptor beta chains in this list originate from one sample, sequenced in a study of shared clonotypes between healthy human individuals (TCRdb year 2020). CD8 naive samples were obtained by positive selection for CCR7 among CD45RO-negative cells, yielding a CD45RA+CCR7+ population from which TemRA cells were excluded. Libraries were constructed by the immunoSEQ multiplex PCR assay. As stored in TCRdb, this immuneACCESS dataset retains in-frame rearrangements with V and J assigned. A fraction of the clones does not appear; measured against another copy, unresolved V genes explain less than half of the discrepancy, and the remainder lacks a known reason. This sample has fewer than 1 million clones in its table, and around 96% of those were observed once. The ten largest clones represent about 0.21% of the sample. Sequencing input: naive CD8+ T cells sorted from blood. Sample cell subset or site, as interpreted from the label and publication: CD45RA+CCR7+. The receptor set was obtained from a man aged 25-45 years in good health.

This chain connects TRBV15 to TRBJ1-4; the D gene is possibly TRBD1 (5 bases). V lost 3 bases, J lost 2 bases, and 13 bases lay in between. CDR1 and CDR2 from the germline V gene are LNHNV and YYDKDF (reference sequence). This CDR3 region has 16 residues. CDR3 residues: CATSSWNRGTNEKLFF. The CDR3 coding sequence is TGTGCCACCAGCAGTTGGAATCGGGGGACTAATGAAAAACTGTTTTTT.

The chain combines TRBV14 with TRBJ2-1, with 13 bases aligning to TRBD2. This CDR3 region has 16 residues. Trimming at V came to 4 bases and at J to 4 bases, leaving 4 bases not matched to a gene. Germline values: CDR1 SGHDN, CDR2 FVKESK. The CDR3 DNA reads TGTGCCAGCAGCCTTCTACTAGCGGGAGGGTACAATGAGCAGTTCTTC. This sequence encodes CASSLLLAGGYNEQFF.

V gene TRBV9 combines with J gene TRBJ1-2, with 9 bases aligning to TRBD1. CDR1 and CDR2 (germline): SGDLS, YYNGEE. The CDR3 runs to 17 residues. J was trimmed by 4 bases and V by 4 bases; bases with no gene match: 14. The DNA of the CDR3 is TGTGCCAGCAGCTCGAGCGAGGGACAGGGAAGGGGCTATGGCTACACCTTC. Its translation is CASSSSEGQGRGYGYTF.

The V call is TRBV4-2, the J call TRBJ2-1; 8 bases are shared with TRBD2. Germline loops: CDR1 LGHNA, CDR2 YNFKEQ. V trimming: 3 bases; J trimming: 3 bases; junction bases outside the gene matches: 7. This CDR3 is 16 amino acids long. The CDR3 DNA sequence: TGTGCCAGCAGCCAGGAACTAGCGGTACTCTACAATGAGCAGTTCTTC. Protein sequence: CASSQELAVLYNEQFF.

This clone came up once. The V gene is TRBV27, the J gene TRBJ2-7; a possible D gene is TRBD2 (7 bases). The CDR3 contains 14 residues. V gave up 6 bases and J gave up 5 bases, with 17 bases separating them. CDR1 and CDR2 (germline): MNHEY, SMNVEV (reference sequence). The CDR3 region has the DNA TGTGCCAGCAGGGGGGGGAATACAGGGAACGAGCAGTACTTC. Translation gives CASRGGNTGNEQYF.

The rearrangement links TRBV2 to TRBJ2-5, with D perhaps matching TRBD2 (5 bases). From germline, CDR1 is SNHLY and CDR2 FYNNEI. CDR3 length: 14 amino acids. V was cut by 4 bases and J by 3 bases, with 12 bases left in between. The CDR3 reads CASSAWGAEETQYF. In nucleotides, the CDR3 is TGTGCCAGCAGTGCCTGGGGAGCGGAAGAGACCCAGTACTTC.

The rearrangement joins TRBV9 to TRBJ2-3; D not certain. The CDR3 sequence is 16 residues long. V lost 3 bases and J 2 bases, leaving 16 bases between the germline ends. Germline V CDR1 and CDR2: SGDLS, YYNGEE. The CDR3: CASSDEGGPLTDTQYF. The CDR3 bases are TGTGCCAGCAGCGACGAAGGCGGACCCCTCACAGATACGCAGTATTTT.

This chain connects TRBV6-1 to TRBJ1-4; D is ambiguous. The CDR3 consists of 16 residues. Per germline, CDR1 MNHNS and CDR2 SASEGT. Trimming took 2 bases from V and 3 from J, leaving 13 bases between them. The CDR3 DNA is TGTGCCAGCAGTGAATTCTTTGGGATACCTAATGAAAAACTGTTTTTT. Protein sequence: CASSEFFGIPNEKLFF.

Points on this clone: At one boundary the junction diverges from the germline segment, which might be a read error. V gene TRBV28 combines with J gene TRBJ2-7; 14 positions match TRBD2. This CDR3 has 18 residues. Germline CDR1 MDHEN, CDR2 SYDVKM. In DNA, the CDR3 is TGTGCCAGCAGTCCAACCCCTAGACAGGGGGCTATGGGACTAGCGGGAGTGTTC. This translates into CASSPTPRQGAMGLAGVF.

CDR3 loop: CASSDPRTGQATDTQYF. CDR3 nucleotides: TGTGCCAGCAGTGATCCCCGGACAGGACAGGCTACAGATACGCAGTATTTT. The chain recombines TRBV2 with TRBJ2-3, with TRBD1 matching 7 bases. The CDR3 is 17 amino acids. J gave up 3 bases and V 3 bases, and 12 bases lay outside the gene matches. The germline gives CDR1 SNHLY, CDR2 FYNNEI.

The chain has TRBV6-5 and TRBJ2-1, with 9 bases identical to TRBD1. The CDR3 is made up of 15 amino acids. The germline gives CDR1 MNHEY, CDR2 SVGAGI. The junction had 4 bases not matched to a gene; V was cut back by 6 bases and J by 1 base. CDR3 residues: CASRDRGYSYNEQFF. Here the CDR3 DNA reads TGTGCCAGCAGAGACAGGGGGTATTCCTACAATGAGCAGTTCTTC.

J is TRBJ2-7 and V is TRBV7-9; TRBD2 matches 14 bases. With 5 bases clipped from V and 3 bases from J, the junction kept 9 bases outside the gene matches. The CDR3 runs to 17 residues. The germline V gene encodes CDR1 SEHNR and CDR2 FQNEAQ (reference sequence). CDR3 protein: CASSGTSGSPGFYEQYF. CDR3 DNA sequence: TGTGCCAGCAGCGGGACTAGCGGGAGTCCGGGATTCTACGAGCAGTACTTC. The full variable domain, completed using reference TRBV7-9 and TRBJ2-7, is DTGVSQNPRHKITKRGQNVTFRCDPISEHNRLYWYRQTLGQGPEFLTYFQNEAQLEKSRLLSDRFSAERPKGSFSTLEIQRTEQGDSAMYLCASSGTSGSPGFYEQYFGPGTRLTVT.

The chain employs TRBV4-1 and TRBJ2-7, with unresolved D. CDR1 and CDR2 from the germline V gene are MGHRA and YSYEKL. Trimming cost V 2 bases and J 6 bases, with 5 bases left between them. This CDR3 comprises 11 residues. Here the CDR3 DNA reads TGCGCCAGCAGCCAATCTGCCGAGCAGTACTTC. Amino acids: CASSQSAEQYF.

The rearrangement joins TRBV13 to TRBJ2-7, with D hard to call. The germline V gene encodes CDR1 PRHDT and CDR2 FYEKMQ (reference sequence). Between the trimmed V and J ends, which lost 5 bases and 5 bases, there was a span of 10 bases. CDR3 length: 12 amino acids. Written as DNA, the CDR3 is TGTGCCAGCAGCCCAATTGGGGACGAGCAGTACTTC. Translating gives CASSPIGDEQYF.

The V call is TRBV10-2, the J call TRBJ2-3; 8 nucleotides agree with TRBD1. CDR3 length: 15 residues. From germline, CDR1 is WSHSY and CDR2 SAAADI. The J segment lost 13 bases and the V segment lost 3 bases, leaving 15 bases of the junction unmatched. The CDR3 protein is CASSEGGQGRLYKYF. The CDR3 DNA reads TGCGCCAGCAGTGAAGGAGGACAGGGACGCCTATACAAGTATTTT.

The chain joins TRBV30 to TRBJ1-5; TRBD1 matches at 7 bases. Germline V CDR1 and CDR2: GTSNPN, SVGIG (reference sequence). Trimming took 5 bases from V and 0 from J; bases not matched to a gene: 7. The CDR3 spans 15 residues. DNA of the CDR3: TGTGCCTGGGGCCCCGGGACAGCTAGCAATCAGCCCCAGCATTTT. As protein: CAWGPGTASNQPQHF.

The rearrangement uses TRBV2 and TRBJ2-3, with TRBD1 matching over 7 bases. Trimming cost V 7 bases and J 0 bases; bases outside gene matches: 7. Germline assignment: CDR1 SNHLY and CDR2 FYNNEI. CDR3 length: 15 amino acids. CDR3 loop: CASTEGQASTDTQYF. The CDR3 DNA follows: TGTGCCAGCACAGAAGGACAGGCTAGCACAGATACGCAGTATTTT.

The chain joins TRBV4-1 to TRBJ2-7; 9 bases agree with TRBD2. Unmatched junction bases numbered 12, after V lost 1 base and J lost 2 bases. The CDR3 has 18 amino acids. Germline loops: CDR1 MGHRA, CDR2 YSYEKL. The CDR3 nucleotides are TGCGCCAGCAGCCAAGGTCCAGCTCAGCGGGAGGTTACCTACGAGCAGTACTTC. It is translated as CASSQGPAQREVTYEQYF.

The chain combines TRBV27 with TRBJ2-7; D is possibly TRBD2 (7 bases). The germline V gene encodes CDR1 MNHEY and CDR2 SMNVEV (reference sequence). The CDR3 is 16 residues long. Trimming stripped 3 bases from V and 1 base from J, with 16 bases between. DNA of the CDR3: TGTGCCAGCAGTTTCGTAGGGGGGAGGGCTTCCTACGAGCAGTACTTC. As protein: CASSFVGGRASYEQYF.

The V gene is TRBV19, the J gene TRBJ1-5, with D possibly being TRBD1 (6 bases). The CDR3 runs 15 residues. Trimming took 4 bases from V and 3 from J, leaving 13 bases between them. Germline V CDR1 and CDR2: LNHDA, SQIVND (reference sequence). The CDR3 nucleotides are TGTGCCAGTAGTACCCTGGACAGTTTCAATCAGCCCCAGCATTTT. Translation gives CASSTLDSFNQPQHF.

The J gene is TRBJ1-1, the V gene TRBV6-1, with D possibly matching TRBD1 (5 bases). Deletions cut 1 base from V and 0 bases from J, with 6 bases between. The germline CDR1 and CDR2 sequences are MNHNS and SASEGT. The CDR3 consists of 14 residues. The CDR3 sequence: CASSEEGMNTEAFF. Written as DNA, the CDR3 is TGTGCCAGCAGTGAAGAGGGGATGAACACTGAAGCTTTCTTT.

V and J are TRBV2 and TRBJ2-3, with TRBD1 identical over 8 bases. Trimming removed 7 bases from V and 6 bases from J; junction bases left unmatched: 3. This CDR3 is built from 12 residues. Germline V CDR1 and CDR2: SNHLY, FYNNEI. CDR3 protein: CASKDRVDTQYF. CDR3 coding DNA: TGTGCCAGCAAGGACAGGGTGGATACGCAGTATTTT.

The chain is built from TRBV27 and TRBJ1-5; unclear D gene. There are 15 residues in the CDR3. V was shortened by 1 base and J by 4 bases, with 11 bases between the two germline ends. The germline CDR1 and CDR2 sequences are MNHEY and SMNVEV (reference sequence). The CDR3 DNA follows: TGTGCCAGCAGTTTATTGCCACAGCTTAATCAGCCCCAGCATTTT. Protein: CASSLLPQLNQPQHF.

The CDR3 nucleotides read TGTGCCAGCAGTTTGAGCCCTAAGGGAGCTAACTATGGCTACACCTTC. Protein sequence: CASSLSPKGANYGYTF. The chain carries TRBV27 and TRBJ1-2; D gene uncertain. The germline V gene has CDR1 MNHEY and CDR2 SMNVEV (reference sequence). This CDR3 region has 16 residues. Trimming shortened V by 3 bases and J by 0 bases, and 14 bases separated the two germline ends.

The CDR3 reads CASSLETRAEAFF. Written as DNA, the CDR3 is TGTGCCAGCAGCTTAGAAACCAGGGCGGAAGCTTTCTTT. V gene TRBV7-8 combines with J gene TRBJ1-1, with D possibly matching TRBD1 (5 bases). From germline, CDR1 is SGHVS and CDR2 FQNEAQ. The CDR3 covers 13 residues. V gave up 1 base and J gave up 8 bases, with 11 bases separating them.

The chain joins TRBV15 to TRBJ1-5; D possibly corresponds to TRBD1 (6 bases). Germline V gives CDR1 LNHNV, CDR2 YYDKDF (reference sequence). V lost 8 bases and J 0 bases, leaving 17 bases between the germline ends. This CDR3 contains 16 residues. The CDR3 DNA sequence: TGTGCCACCTCAGACAGGTCTACATATAGCAATCAGCCCCAGCATTTT. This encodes CATSDRSTYSNQPQHF.

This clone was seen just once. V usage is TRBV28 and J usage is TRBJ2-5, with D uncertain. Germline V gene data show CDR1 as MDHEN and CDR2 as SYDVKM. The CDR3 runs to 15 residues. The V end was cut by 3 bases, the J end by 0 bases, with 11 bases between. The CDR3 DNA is TGTGCCAGCAGTTTTCACACGACAAACCAAGAGACCCAGTACTTC. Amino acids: CASSFHTTNQETQYF.

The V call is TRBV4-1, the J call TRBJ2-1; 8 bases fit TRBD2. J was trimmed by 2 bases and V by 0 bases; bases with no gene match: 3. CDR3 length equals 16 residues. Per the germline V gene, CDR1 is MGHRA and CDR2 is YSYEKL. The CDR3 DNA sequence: TGCGCCAGCAGCCAAGATAGCGGGATTACCTACAATGAGCAGTTCTTC. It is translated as CASSQDSGITYNEQFF.

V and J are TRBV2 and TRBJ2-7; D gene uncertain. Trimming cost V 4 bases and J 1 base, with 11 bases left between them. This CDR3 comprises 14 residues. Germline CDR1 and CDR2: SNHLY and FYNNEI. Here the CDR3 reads CASSAPLVSYEQYF. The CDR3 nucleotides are TGTGCCAGCAGTGCTCCCCTAGTGTCCTACGAGCAGTACTTC.

CDR3 protein: CASSQGTQETQYF. Here the CDR3 DNA reads TGTGCCAGCAGTCAGGGGACCCAAGAGACCCAGTACTTC. This chain uses TRBV6-5 with TRBJ2-5, with a possible D match to TRBD1 (6 bases). In germline, CDR1 is MNHEY, CDR2 SVGAGI. V was trimmed by 5 bases and J by 1 base, leaving 8 bases between them. The CDR3 consists of 13 residues.